The rows below give T cell receptor beta chains drawn from one sample of a study of shared clonotypes between healthy human individuals. Produced via immunoSEQ multiplex PCR; TCRdb's table is partial and in-frame only. The table lists about 2.2 million clones, 85% to 95% of them singletons, with 1.5% to 2% in the top ten. The sample taken for sequencing was naive CD8+ T cells from PBMCs. The receptors were sampled from a man between 18 and 35 years old in good health. Some clones in this sample may be carry-over from other donors' samples. Both conserved end residues are part of each CDR3. D genes are given only for firm matches. The size of a clone is reported for some rows only, either as once, few or many, or as a class for expanded clones.

v_gene,j_gene,d_gene,abundance,CDR3aa,CDR3nt
TRBV27,TRBJ2-1,NA,NA,CASSTLPGQGPSGVYNEQFF,TGTGCCAGCAGTACGCTCCCGGGACAGGGACCTAGCGGGGTCTACAATGAGCAGTTCTTC
TRBV9,TRBJ1-3,NA,NA,CASKPDIASGNTIYF,TGTGCCAGCAAACCGGACATAGCCTCTGGAAACACCATATATTTT
TRBV7-9,TRBJ2-3,TRBD2,NA,CASSPQPGLTDTQYF,TGTGCCAGCAGCCCCCAACCGGGACTAACAGATACGCAGTATTTT
TRBV4-2,TRBJ2-7,NA,NA,CASSQGEGIEQYF,TGTGCCAGCAGCCAGGGCGAGGGGATCGAGCAGTACTTC
TRBV15,TRBJ1-5,TRBD1,NA,CATSSNRGPGQPQHF,TGTGCCACCAGCAGCAACAGGGGGCCAGGCCAGCCCCAGCATTTT
TRBV28,TRBJ2-7,NA,NA,CASNLRGNEQYF,TGTGCCAGCAACTTAAGGGGGAACGAGCAGTACTTC
TRBV28,TRBJ2-7,TRBD1,NA,CASRGTGAYEQYF,TGTGCCAGCAGGGGGACAGGGGCCTACGAGCAGTACTTC
TRBV4-3,TRBJ2-7,TRBD1,NA,CASSPTLPDRPYEQYF,TGCGCCAGCAGCCCCACCCTCCCGGACAGGCCCTACGAGCAGTACTTC
TRBV27,TRBJ1-5,TRBD1,once,CASRLQGVSNQPQHF,TGTGCCAGCAGGTTACAGGGGGTGAGCAATCAGCCCCAGCATTTT
TRBV28,TRBJ1-4,TRBD1,once,CASSRPRDRLNEKLFF,TGTGCCAGCAGCCGACCCCGGGACAGACTTAATGAAAAACTGTTTTTT
TRBV7-3,TRBJ1-1,TRBD1,NA,CASSSTGAPEAFF,TGTGCCAGCAGCTCTACAGGGGCCCCCGAAGCTTTCTTT
TRBV4-1,TRBJ1-2,NA,once,CASSQENWQGHYGYTF,TGCGCCAGCAGCCAAGAGAATTGGCAGGGGCACTATGGCTACACCTTC
TRBV27,TRBJ2-5,TRBD1,NA,CASSRTGGEKKTQYF,TGTGCCAGCAGTCGGACAGGGGGCGAGAAAAAGACCCAGTACTTC
TRBV7-9,TRBJ2-7,TRBD1,NA,CASSLGRQGIYEQYF,TGTGCCAGCAGCTTAGGTCGACAGGGGATCTACGAGCAGTACTTC
TRBV21-1,TRBJ2-3,NA,NA,CASSKGPPRQGTDTQYF,TGTGCCAGCAGCAAAGGGCCTCCTAGACAGGGCACAGATACGCAGTATTTT
TRBV25-1,TRBJ2-7,TRBD1,NA,CASSELKVRDRVHYEQYF,TGTGCCAGCAGTGAACTGAAGGTACGGGACAGGGTCCACTACGAGCAGTACTTC
TRBV6-5,TRBJ1-1,NA,NA,CASSSLMNTEAFF,TGTGCCAGCAGTTCCCTCATGAACACTGAAGCTTTCTTT
TRBV7-6,TRBJ2-7,TRBD1,once,CASRRTPGQGLGADYEQYF,TGTGCCAGCAGGAGAACCCCGGGACAGGGGTTGGGTGCGGACTACGAGCAGTACTTC
TRBV30,TRBJ1-5,NA,few,CAWSVMDGNQPQHF,TGTGCCTGGAGTGTAATGGACGGAAATCAGCCCCAGCATTTT
TRBV7-9,TRBJ2-6,NA,NA,CASSLGQRGSGANVLTF,TGTGCCAGCAGCTTGGGACAGCGGGGCTCTGGGGCCAACGTCCTGACTTTC
TRBV9,TRBJ1-3,NA,NA,CASSGRGIGNTIYF,TGTGCCAGCAGCGGGCGGGGAATCGGAAACACCATATATTTT
TRBV7-6,TRBJ2-1,TRBD2,NA,CASSLAGLDDEQFF,TGTGCCAGCAGCTTAGCGGGACTAGACGATGAGCAGTTCTTC
TRBV4-1,TRBJ2-7,TRBD1,NA,CASSQVHGQGNEQYF,TGCGCCAGCAGCCAAGTTCACGGACAGGGAAACGAGCAGTACTTC
TRBV9,TRBJ1-1,TRBD1,NA,CASSVGDRWTEAFF,TGTGCCAGCAGCGTAGGGGACAGGTGGACTGAAGCTTTCTTT
TRBV5-1,TRBJ2-7,NA,NA,CASSTRSSLAGESYEQYF,TGCGCCAGCAGCACGAGGTCCTCCTTGGCAGGGGAAAGTTACGAGCAGTACTTC
TRBV18,TRBJ2-3,TRBD2,NA,CASSAGTRTDTQYF,TGTGCCAGCTCAGCCGGGACTAGGACAGATACGCAGTATTTT
TRBV9,TRBJ2-1,TRBD1,NA,CASTRSGGRDEQFF,TGTGCCAGCACACGGTCAGGGGGCAGGGATGAGCAGTTCTTC
TRBV5-5,TRBJ2-7,NA,NA,CASSGRNEQYF,TGTGCCAGCAGCGGGAGGAACGAGCAGTACTTC
TRBV9,TRBJ1-4,TRBD1,NA,CASSSGQGNEKLFF,TGTGCCAGCAGCTCGGGACAGGGTAATGAAAAACTGTTTTTT
TRBV7-9,TRBJ2-5,TRBD2,NA,CASSPPSGSEGETQYF,TGTGCCAGCAGTCCACCTAGCGGGAGTGAAGGAGAGACCCAGTACTTC
TRBV7-9,TRBJ2-2,NA,NA,CASSLMGDTGELFF,TGTGCCAGCAGCTTAATGGGGGACACCGGGGAGCTGTTTTTT
TRBV28,TRBJ2-1,NA,NA,CASSFQVYNEQFF,TGTGCCAGCAGTTTTCAAGTTTACAATGAGCAGTTCTTC
TRBV15,TRBJ1-5,NA,NA,CATSTRDVLSQHF,TGTGCCACCAGCACCAGGGACGTTTTGTCCCAGCATTTT
TRBV27,TRBJ2-3,NA,NA,CASRPGFSSTDTQYF,TGTGCCAGCAGACCAGGATTCTCTAGCACAGATACGCAGTATTTT
TRBV28,TRBJ1-2,TRBD1,few,CASSSQGVHGYTF,TGTGCCAGCAGTTCACAGGGGGTTCATGGCTACACCTTC
TRBV28,TRBJ2-4,NA,NA,CASSAGTAKNIQYF,TGTGCCAGCAGCGCCGGGACGGCCAAAAACATTCAGTACTTC
TRBV7-9,TRBJ2-6,NA,NA,CASSSRDTFLTSGANVLTF,TGTGCCAGCAGCTCCCGGGACACCTTCCTGACCTCTGGGGCCAACGTCCTGACTTTC
TRBV10-3,TRBJ2-2,TRBD1,once,CAISEVGTAEFTGELFF,TGTGCCATCAGTGAGGTCGGGACAGCCGAGTTTACCGGGGAGCTGTTTTTT
TRBV19,TRBJ2-1,TRBD2,NA,CASRYSGNNEQFF,TGTGCCAGTAGGTACAGCGGGAACAATGAGCAGTTCTTC
TRBV14,TRBJ2-1,NA,NA,CASSHPPGSSYNEQFF,TGTGCCAGCAGCCACCCTCCGGGGAGCTCCTACAATGAGCAGTTCTTC
TRBV7-5,TRBJ2-2,NA,NA,CVRSLGAGAPGELFF,TGTGTCAGAAGCTTAGGGGCAGGGGCCCCCGGGGAGCTGTTTTTT
TRBV6-1,TRBJ1-2,NA,NA,CASSEFLGRNYGYTF,TGTGCCAGCAGTGAATTCCTGGGCAGGAACTATGGCTACACCTTC
TRBV7-8,TRBJ2-7,NA,NA,CASSLASFGLYEQYF,TGTGCCAGCAGCTTAGCGTCGTTTGGTTTATACGAGCAGTACTTC
TRBV7-9,TRBJ1-1,NA,NA,CASSPPGARRAEAFF,TGTGCCAGCAGCCCCCCTGGAGCCAGGAGAGCTGAAGCTTTCTTT
TRBV6-1,TRBJ2-4,TRBD2,NA,CAGGGEAKNIQYF,TGTGCGGGGGGAGGGGAAGCCAAAAACATTCAGTACTTC
TRBV27,TRBJ2-2,NA,NA,CASSLRGGIRSGELFF,TGTGCCAGCAGCCTTCGAGGCGGGATTCGTTCCGGGGAGCTGTTTTTT
TRBV5-1,TRBJ1-2,NA,NA,CASTKVIGPDYTF,TGCGCCAGCACCAAAGTTATCGGGCCAGACTACACCTTC
TRBV30,TRBJ2-1,NA,NA,CAWSHYSYNEQFF,TGTGCCTGGAGTCACTACTCCTACAATGAGCAGTTCTTC
TRBV6-5,TRBJ2-7,TRBD2,NA,CASRELAGSYEQYF,TGTGCCAGCAGGGAACTAGCGGGATCATACGAGCAGTACTTC
TRBV11-3,TRBJ2-1,TRBD2,NA,CASSSRLAGEAEQFF,TGTGCCAGCAGCTCTCGACTAGCGGGAGAAGCTGAGCAGTTCTTC
TRBV6-5,TRBJ1-1,NA,NA,CASSYSDGEAFF,TGTGCCAGCAGTTACTCGGACGGTGAAGCTTTCTTT
TRBV2,TRBJ2-2,NA,NA,CASSDRRNTGELFF,TGTGCCAGCAGTGACAGGCGAAACACCGGGGAGCTGTTTTTT
TRBV5-6,TRBJ2-7,NA,NA,CASSATGYEQYF,TGTGCCAGCAGCGCTACAGGGTACGAGCAGTACTTC
TRBV9,TRBJ2-1,TRBD1,NA,CASSSFQGALDEQFF,TGTGCCAGCAGTAGCTTTCAGGGGGCGCTGGATGAGCAGTTCTTC
TRBV28,TRBJ2-7,NA,NA,CASSLGEAYEQYF,TGTGCCAGCAGTTTGGGCGAGGCCTACGAGCAGTACTTC
TRBV7-9,TRBJ2-7,TRBD2,NA,CASSRGVVGGYEQYF,TGTGCCAGCAGCCGGGGGGTCGTGGGAGGTTACGAGCAGTACTTC
TRBV9,TRBJ2-2,TRBD1,NA,CASSVTGVAGELFF,TGTGCCAGCAGCGTAACAGGGGTAGCCGGGGAGCTGTTTTTT
TRBV15,TRBJ2-5,NA,NA,CATSRGGRSQETQYF,TGTGCCACCAGCAGAGGGGGCAGGTCACAAGAGACCCAGTACTTC